This TCR beta chain was obtained from a study of cytomegalovirus exposure and HLA in healthy donors. Primers included in the PCR were 60 Vbeta and 13 Jbeta primers. The protocol was immunoSEQ multiplex PCR, while the TCRdb copy is restricted to in-frame clones and leaves out a portion. This sample has about 85,000 clones, with roughly 80% found just once. The germline V gene encodes CDR1 LNHNV and CDR2 YYDKDF (reference sequence). The J segment lost 4 bases and the V segment lost 5 bases, leaving 6 bases of the junction unmatched. The CDR3 runs 14 residues. Broader study findings: With high specificity and sensitivity, the classifier reportedly diagnosed cytomegalovirus status. Cytomegalovirus-associated status was assigned to more than 150 TCR beta chains. 87-base-pair reads could not separate some V segments, including TRBV6-2 and TRBV6-3.

Details on this clone: Its antigen is not identified.

This chain joins TRBV15 and TRBJ1-2; 8 positions match TRBD1. The receptor's source is a man aged 50-60 years in good health and CMV-seropositive. Source material: PBMCs. For the CDR3, the DNA is TGTGCCACCAGCGCGGATGACAGGGGCTATGGCTACACCTTC. Protein: CATSADDRGYGYTF.